Listed here are 24 T cell receptor beta chains from one sample, sequenced in a study of identical twins. MiXCR, run by TCRdb on the 5' RACE reads, gives a single entry per CDR3 protein. The sample yields 550,000 to 700,000 distinct CDR3 sequences, around 21% seen once. The same specimen was also included in a second study, on T cells expressing NK-cell markers.

Sequenced: PBMCs. These receptor sequences come from a woman between 18 and 29 years old in good health.

CDR3 loop: CASSLTPGSFGEQYF. CDR3 coding DNA: TGTGCCAGCAGTTTAACCCCGGGATCCTTTGGCGAGCAGTACTTC. V gene TRBV12-3 or TRBV12-4 combines with J gene TRBJ2-7; tentative D call: TRBD2 (5 bases). This CDR3 comprises 15 residues. V was clipped by 2 bases and J by 6 bases, with 17 bases between them.

The chain is built from TRBV12-3 or TRBV12-4 and TRBJ2-7, with D tentatively TRBD2 (5 bases). The V and J ends lost 2 bases and 0 bases respectively, with 11 bases between them. This CDR3 contains 15 residues. The CDR3 coding sequence is TGTGCCAGCAGTTTACAGAGCGGAAGCTCCTACGAGCAGTACTTC. Its translation: CASSLQSGSSYEQYF.

The J gene is TRBJ2-3, the V gene TRBV7-6, with D hard to call. Germline CDR1 reads SGHVS; CDR2 reads FNYEAQ. V shed 2 bases and J shed 4 bases, with 10 bases lying between them. The CDR3 has 14 amino acids. The CDR3 DNA sequence: TGTGCCAGCAGCTTACTAGTGGTTCCAGATACGCAGTATTTT. It encodes CASSLLVVPDTQYF.

Here the CDR3 reads CASKPGTSGTHEQFF. In nucleotides, the CDR3 is TGTGCCAGCAAACCAGGGACTAGCGGGACGCATGAGCAGTTCTTC. The chain joins TRBV9 to TRBJ2-1; 13 bases match TRBD2. CDR3 length equals 15 residues. Trimming cost V 6 bases and J 8 bases; bases outside gene matches: 8. The germline CDR1 and CDR2 sequences are SGDLS and YYNGEE.

This sequence joins TRBV12-3 or TRBV12-4 and TRBJ2-6; possibly TRBD2 for D (5 bases). Between the trimmed V and J ends, which lost 6 bases and 0 bases, there was a span of 6 bases. This CDR3 has 14 amino acids. The CDR3 region is CASSGLSGANVLTF. CDR3 bases: TGTGCCAGCAGCGGACTCTCTGGGGCCAACGTCCTGACTTTC.

This clonotype was detected a few times. The chain combines TRBV10-3 with TRBJ1-2; TRBD1 is a possible D gene (6 bases). Germline lookup yields CDR1 ENHRY and CDR2 SYGVKD. CDR3 size: 13 residues. The ends were cut back, 6 bases at V and 8 bases at J, with 16 bases in the middle. This chain's CDR3 is CAISPAGAQGYTF. CDR3 DNA sequence: TGTGCCATCAGCCCTGCGGGGGCCCAGGGCTACACCTTC.

A few counts support this clonotype. The V and J genes are TRBV6-1 and TRBJ1-5; the D is unclear. Trimming pared 7 bases from V and 3 bases from J, leaving 10 bases between. The germline V gene encodes CDR1 MNHNS and CDR2 SASEGT. This CDR3 spans 13 amino acids. In DNA, the CDR3 is TGTGCCAGCACCCAGGAGAACAATCAGCCCCAGCATTTT. The encoded protein is CASTQENNQPQHF.

In its sample, this clonotype was seen a few times. This chain connects TRBV12-3 or TRBV12-4 to TRBJ1-2; no clear D. This CDR3 contains 13 residues. Between the trimmed V and J ends, which lost 3 bases and 3 bases, there was a span of 8 bases. In nucleotides, the CDR3 is TGTGCCAGCAGTTTCCCAGCGTACTATGGCTACACCTTC. Translated, it gives CASSFPAYYGYTF.

The chain recombines TRBV6-4 with TRBJ2-7, with D perhaps being TRBD1 or TRBD2 (5 bases each). CDR1 and CDR2 from the germline V gene are MRHNA and SNTAGT. V shed 6 bases and J shed 7 bases, with 13 bases lying between them. The CDR3 length is 12 residues. This chain's CDR3 is CASRGPTGEQYF. The CDR3 region has the DNA TGTGCCAGCAGGGGGCCTACGGGAGAGCAGTACTTC.

The sample holds many counts of this clonotype. This chain links TRBV10-3 with TRBJ1-6, with D possibly TRBD1 on 6 matching bases. Trimming removed 3 bases from V and 9 bases from J, with 12 bases in between. The germline V gene encodes CDR1 ENHRY and CDR2 SYGVKD. The CDR3 runs to 14 residues. CDR3 protein: CAISEWDKSSPLHF. CDR3 DNA: TGTGCCATCAGTGAATGGGACAAAAGTTCACCCCTCCACTTT.

This chain links TRBV5-6 with TRBJ2-7, with unresolved D. Trimming stripped 3 bases from V and 3 bases from J, with 10 bases between. Germline lookup yields CDR1 SGHDT and CDR2 YYEEEE. CDR3 length equals 13 residues. This chain's CDR3 is CASSSWLFYEQYF. The CDR3 nucleotides read TGTGCCAGCAGCTCCTGGCTCTTCTACGAGCAGTACTTC.

This clonotype was observed a few times. The chain employs TRBV3-1 and TRBJ2-7; D remains unclear. Germline lookup yields CDR1 LGHDT and CDR2 YNNKEL (reference sequence). The CDR3 covers 12 residues. V gave up 5 bases and J gave up 6 bases, with 11 bases separating them. CDR3 sequence: CASSWSNLEQYF. CDR3 in DNA: TGTGCCAGCAGCTGGTCGAACCTCGAGCAGTACTTC.

This clonotype was observed a handful of times. The genes are TRBV20-1 and TRBJ2-1; the D is unclear. The CDR3 runs 15 residues. The V and J ends lost 5 bases and 0 bases respectively, with 14 bases between them. Per the germline V gene, CDR1 is DFQATT and CDR2 is SNEGSKA (reference sequence). Here the CDR3 DNA reads TGCAGTGCTGGCGGAAGCCGGTTCTCCTACAATGAGCAGTTCTTC. Translated, it gives CSAGGSRFSYNEQFF.

The chain uses TRBV25-1 and TRBJ2-1, with D maybe TRBD2 (7 bases). V was pared by 4 bases and J by 2 bases, with 15 bases between. The CDR3 is 16 amino acids. Germline V CDR1 and CDR2: MGHDK, SYGVNS. The CDR3 DNA is TGTGCCAGCAGTGGTCGGGGGGCTCGGGCCTACAATGAGCAGTTCTTC. Encoded protein: CASSGRGARAYNEQFF.

The V call is TRBV10-1, the J call TRBJ1-2, with D perhaps TRBD1 (5 bases). Germline CDR1 and CDR2: WNHNN and SYGVQD (reference sequence). V was cut by 4 bases and J by 8 bases, with 14 bases left in between. The CDR3 runs 13 residues. In nucleotides, the CDR3 is TGCGCCAGCAGTGGACACAGGCTGGGAGGCTACACCTTC. Protein sequence: CASSGHRLGGYTF.

The chain carries TRBV7-2 and TRBJ2-7; D gene uncertain. This CDR3 is 13 amino acids long. The V end was cut by 10 bases, the J end by 3 bases, with 16 bases between. From germline, CDR1 is SGHTA and CDR2 FQGNSA. Here the CDR3 reads CAILLKDHYEQYF. The CDR3 DNA follows: TGTGCCATCCTCCTTAAGGACCACTACGAGCAGTACTTC.

This clonotype was detected a few times. The chain links TRBV29-1 to TRBJ1-2, with a weak D call TRBD1 (5 bases). The CDR3 is 13 amino acids. Between the trimmed V and J ends, which lost 4 bases and 2 bases, there was a span of 11 bases. Germline lookup yields CDR1 SQVTM and CDR2 ANQGSEA. This CDR3 reads CSVGRGWNYGYTF. DNA of the CDR3: TGCAGCGTTGGGCGGGGGTGGAACTATGGCTACACCTTC.

The chain has TRBV4-2 and TRBJ1-1, with 8 bases aligning to TRBD1. Trimming took 0 bases from V and 4 from J; bases not matched to a gene: 4. The germline V gene encodes CDR1 LGHNA and CDR2 YNFKEQ. The CDR3 is 15 residues long. The CDR3 coding sequence is TGTGCCAGCAGCCAAGATAGGCAGGGGGCCACTGAAGCTTTCTTT. This codes for CASSQDRQGATEAFF.

This chain links TRBV7-3 with TRBJ2-7; perhaps D is TRBD1 or TRBD2 (5 bases each). The CDR3 contains 15 residues. The germline V gene has CDR1 SGHTA and CDR2 FQGTGA. Trimming removed 5 bases from V and 2 bases from J, with 16 bases in between. CDR3 protein: CASSARGGPAYEQYF. DNA of the CDR3: TGTGCCAGCAGCGCCCGGGGCGGGCCAGCCTACGAGCAGTACTTC.

About this clonotype itself: It may be a read error: a sequence one base away is much more abundant. The chain couples TRBV11-3 to TRBJ2-7; D not resolved. The CDR3 totals 12 residues. With 5 bases removed from V and 0 bases from J, the gap between germline ends came to 5 bases. Germline V gives CDR1 SGHNT, CDR2 YENEEA. CDR3 residues: CASSHYSYEQYF. The CDR3 DNA reads as TGTGCCAGCAGCCATTACTCCTACGAGCAGTACTTC. Complete variable domain (other parts from reference TRBV11-3 and TRBJ2-7): EAGVVQSPRYKIIEKKQPVAFWCNPISGHNTLYWYLQNLGQGPELLIRYENEEAVDDSQLPKDRFSAERLKGVDSTLKIQPAELGDSAVYLCASSHYSYEQYFGPGTRLTVT.

The rearrangement uses TRBV3-1 and TRBJ2-7; TRBD1 is a possible D gene (6 bases). V was clipped by 6 bases and J by 4 bases, with 10 bases between them. The V gene's germline CDR1 is LGHDT and CDR2 YNNKEL (reference sequence). The CDR3 spans 12 residues. The CDR3: CASRQGEYEQYF. The DNA of the CDR3 is TGTGCCAGCAGACAGGGAGAGTACGAGCAGTACTTC.

This clonotype was counted only a few times. The J gene is TRBJ2-7, the V gene TRBV20-1; 8 positions match TRBD2. Germline V gives CDR1 DFQATT, CDR2 SNEGSKA (reference sequence). The CDR3 length is 15 residues. The ends lost 1 base at V and 3 bases at J; junction bases unmatched: 8. In nucleotides, the CDR3 is TGCAGTGCTAGAGGCGCGAGGAGCGGGGGCTACGAGCAGTACTTC. Translating gives CSARGARSGGYEQYF.

This clonotype has a handful of counts. The chain combines TRBV7-9 with TRBJ1-1, with D unresolved. This CDR3 contains 12 residues. Trimming cost V 3 bases and J 8 bases, with 10 bases left between them. Germline CDR1 and CDR2: SEHNR and FQNEAQ (reference sequence). The CDR3 protein is CASSFGSREAFF. The CDR3 bases are TGTGCCAGCAGCTTTGGGAGCCGGGAAGCTTTCTTT.

The rearrangement joins TRBV15 to TRBJ2-2; the D is unclear. Trimming stripped 1 base from V and 9 bases from J, with 6 bases between. The germline CDR1 and CDR2 sequences are LNHNV and YYDKDF (reference sequence). There are 12 residues in the CDR3. This chain's CDR3 is CATSRGQRELFF. The CDR3 DNA sequence: TGTGCCACCAGCAGAGGCCAGAGGGAGCTGTTTTTT.